The 18 T cell receptor beta chains in this list originate from one sample, sequenced in a study of early T cells in non-severe SARS-CoV-2 infection. Each CDR3 protein gets one entry after TCRdb re-called the 5' RACE reads with MiXCR. This table has roughly 93,000 distinct CDR3 sequences, 11% appearing once. The sequenced sample consisted of whole blood. These receptors all come from an adult who was a healthcare worker with PCR-confirmed SARS-CoV-2 infection or an uninfected control (not recorded which).

This clonotype is a singleton in its sample. The chain recombines TRBV6-2 or TRBV6-3 with TRBJ2-7, with a tentative D call TRBD2 (6 bases). Trimming removed 2 bases at V and 1 base at J, with 15 bases between. Germline loops: CDR1 MNHEY, CDR2 SVGEGT. This CDR3 has 16 amino acids. This CDR3 reads CASSYTGRRDSYEQYF. The DNA for the CDR3 is TGTGCCAGCAGTTACACGGGACGGAGGGATTCCTACGAGCAGTACTTC.

The rearrangement uses TRBV20-1 and TRBJ2-5; D is uncertain. Germline-derived CDR1 and CDR2 are DFQATT and SNEGSKA (reference sequence). CDR3 length: 15 residues. Trimming took off 4 bases at V and 5 bases at J, with 20 bases between the two ends. This CDR3 is CSAINTKNRKETQYF. The CDR3 nucleotides are TGCAGTGCTATAAATACGAAAAATCGTAAGGAGACCCAGTACTTC.

This clonotype was counted a few times. J is TRBJ1-1 and V is TRBV11-3; D unclear. Germline CDR1 and CDR2: SGHNT and YENEEA. V was pared by 1 base and J by 5 bases, with 8 bases between. CDR3 length equals 13 residues. The CDR3 bases are TGTGCCAGCAGCTTAGCGTTGGGGACTGAAGCTTTCTTT. Its protein is CASSLALGTEAFF.

There are a few counts of this clonotype. The CDR3 DNA reads as TGTGCCAGCAGCCCCAATGGACAGCCCGGGCAGAGAGGAAACACCATATATTTT. It translates to CASSPNGQPGQRGNTIYF. The chain combines TRBV7-7 with TRBJ1-3, with D perhaps matching TRBD1 (6 bases). CDR1 SSHAT and CDR2 FNYEAQ come from the germline V gene (reference sequence). The CDR3 length is 18 residues. Trimming took off 5 bases at V and 4 bases at J, with 24 bases between the two ends.

The chain combines TRBV11-2 with TRBJ2-7; D remains ambiguous. Germline V gives CDR1 SGHAT, CDR2 FQNNGV. Trimming stripped 2 bases from V and 4 bases from J, with 12 bases between. This CDR3 spans 14 amino acids. This chain's CDR3 is CASSLYSGHYEQYF. The CDR3 DNA reads as TGTGCCAGCAGCTTATATTCCGGGCATTACGAGCAGTACTTC.

This clonotype was detected only a few times. This sequence joins TRBV29-1 and TRBJ2-5; D call uncertain. The CDR3 runs 9 residues. V dropped 0 bases and J dropped 7 bases, with 0 bases sitting between them. Germline CDR1 is SQVTM and CDR2 is ANQGSEA. The CDR3 nucleotides are TGCAGCGTTGAAGAGACCCAGTACTTC. This translates into CSVEETQYF.

The CDR3, as DNA: TGCAGCGTTGATCTTGAGGGCACAGATACGCAGTATTTT. This codes for CSVDLEGTDTQYF. The chain recombines TRBV29-1 with TRBJ2-3; the D is unclear. V was shortened by 3 bases and J by 1 base, with 8 bases between the two germline ends. Germline assignment: CDR1 SQVTM and CDR2 ANQGSEA. CDR3 size: 13 residues.

The DNA for the CDR3 is TGTGCCAGCAGCTTGTCCAGGGAAAAGCCTACGAAGCAGTACTTC. It is translated as CASSLSREKPTKQYF. V usage is TRBV7-9 and J usage is TRBJ2-7; D possibly corresponds to TRBD1 (5 bases). V was pared by 3 bases and J by 8 bases, with 20 bases between. The germline V gene has CDR1 SEHNR and CDR2 FQNEAQ (reference sequence). The CDR3 sequence is 15 residues long.

The J gene is TRBJ2-1, the V gene TRBV24-1, with TRBD2 identical over 14 bases. This CDR3 has 19 residues. J was trimmed by 9 bases and V by 0 bases; bases with no gene match: 12. Germline V CDR1 and CDR2: KGHDR, SFDVKD. CDR3 amino acids: CATSDLRRGTSGRYVEQFF. Here the CDR3 DNA reads TGTGCCACCAGTGATTTGCGCAGGGGGACTAGCGGGAGATATGTTGAGCAGTTCTTC.

Points on this clonotype: This may stem from a read error, because a much larger clone lies one nucleotide away. This chain links TRBV27 with TRBJ1-6; a weak D match, TRBD1 (6 bases). The CDR3 covers 17 residues. Between the trimmed V and J ends, which lost 2 bases and 10 bases, there was a span of 21 bases. Germline V gives CDR1 MNHEY, CDR2 SMNVEV (reference sequence). The CDR3 coding sequence is TGTGCCAGCAGTTTAAAGTGGGGTCCCAGGGGCTTCTCACCCCTCCACTTT. It codes for CASSLKWGPRGFSPLHF.

The gene calls are TRBV20-1 and TRBJ2-2, with D perhaps matching TRBD2 (5 bases). Germline-derived CDR1 and CDR2 are DFQATT and SNEGSKA (reference sequence). The CDR3 is made up of 14 amino acids. V was pared by 6 bases and J by 4 bases, with 15 bases between. CDR3 bases: TGCAGTGCCCCCCCGAGGGCCGGCACCGGGGAGCTGTTTTTT. This codes for CSAPPRAGTGELFF.

The chain employs TRBV27 and TRBJ2-7; TRBD1 might be the D (5 bases). This CDR3 contains 15 residues. V was pared by 2 bases and J by 0 bases, with 11 bases between. Per the germline V gene, CDR1 is MNHEY and CDR2 is SMNVEV (reference sequence). The CDR3 DNA sequence: TGTGCCAGCAGTTTAATTAGGACACCCTCCTACGAGCAGTACTTC. It encodes CASSLIRTPSYEQYF.

This clonotype has more than one count but fewer than ten. This chain connects TRBV28 to TRBJ1-1; no reliable D call. Germline loops: CDR1 MDHEN, CDR2 SYDVKM. The V end was cut by 4 bases, the J end by 0 bases, with 15 bases between. CDR3 length: 16 amino acids. The CDR3, as DNA: TGTGCCAGCAGTTCGCCGGGAAGCAGCCTGAACACTGAAGCTTTCTTT. Protein: CASSSPGSSLNTEAFF.

DNA for the CDR3: TGTGCCAGCAGCCAAGCAATATCCGGGGTGAACACCGGGGAGCTGTTTTTT. This sequence encodes CASSQAISGVNTGELFF. The chain links TRBV3-1 to TRBJ2-2; TRBD2 is a possible D gene (5 bases). The CDR3 has 17 residues. V gave up 1 base and J gave up 1 base, with 13 bases separating them. The V gene's germline CDR1 is LGHDT and CDR2 YNNKEL (reference sequence).

This clonotype has ten or more counts. The genes are TRBV12-3 or TRBV12-4 and TRBJ1-4; D is perhaps TRBD1 (5 bases). Trimming took 6 bases from V and 2 from J, leaving 10 bases between them. This CDR3 is 14 amino acids long. The CDR3, as DNA: TGTGCCAGCAGGAAGGGGCTGACTAATGAAAAACTGTTTTTT. The encoded protein is CASRKGLTNEKLFF.

The chain recombines TRBV29-1 with TRBJ1-2; D is unresolved. V dropped 6 bases and J dropped 2 bases, with 7 bases sitting between them. The germline gives CDR1 SQVTM, CDR2 ANQGSEA. This CDR3 has 11 amino acids. This CDR3 reads CSVSGNYGYTF. In DNA form, the CDR3 reads TGCAGCGTCTCCGGGAACTATGGCTACACCTTC.

The chain uses TRBV12-5 and TRBJ2-3, with D uncertain. V lost 6 bases, J lost 0 bases, and 19 bases lay in between. Germline V CDR1 and CDR2: LGHNT, FRNRAP. The CDR3 sequence is 17 residues long. The CDR3 reads CASGLYPPQASTDTQYF. As DNA, the CDR3 is TGTGCTAGTGGCCTGTACCCCCCGCAGGCCAGCACAGATACGCAGTATTTT.

At least ten counts were recorded for this clonotype. The V gene is TRBV29-1, the J gene TRBJ2-7, with 8 positions matching TRBD2. This CDR3 contains 11 residues. Unmatched junction bases numbered 6, after V lost 7 bases and J lost 7 bases. Germline CDR1 and CDR2: SQVTM and ANQGSEA. This chain's CDR3 is CSAARGGEQYF. The CDR3 DNA reads TGCAGCGCCGCCCGGGGGGGGGAGCAGTACTTC.